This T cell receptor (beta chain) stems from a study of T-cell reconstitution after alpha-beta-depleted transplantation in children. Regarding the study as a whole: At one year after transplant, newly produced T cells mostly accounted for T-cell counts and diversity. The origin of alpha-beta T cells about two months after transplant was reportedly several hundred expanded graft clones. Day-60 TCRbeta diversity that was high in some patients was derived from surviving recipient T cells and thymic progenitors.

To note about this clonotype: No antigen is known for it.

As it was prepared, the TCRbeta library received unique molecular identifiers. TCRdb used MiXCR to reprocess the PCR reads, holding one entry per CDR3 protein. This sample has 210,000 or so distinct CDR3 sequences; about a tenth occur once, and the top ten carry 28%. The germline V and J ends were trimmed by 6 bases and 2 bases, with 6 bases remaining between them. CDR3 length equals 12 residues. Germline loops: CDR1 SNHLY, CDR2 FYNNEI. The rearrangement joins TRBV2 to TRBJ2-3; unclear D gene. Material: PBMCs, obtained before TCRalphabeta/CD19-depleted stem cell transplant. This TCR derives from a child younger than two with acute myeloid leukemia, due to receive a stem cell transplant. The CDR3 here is CASRSYTDTQYF. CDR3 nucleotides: TGTGCCAGCAGGTCCTACACAGATACGCAGTATTTT.